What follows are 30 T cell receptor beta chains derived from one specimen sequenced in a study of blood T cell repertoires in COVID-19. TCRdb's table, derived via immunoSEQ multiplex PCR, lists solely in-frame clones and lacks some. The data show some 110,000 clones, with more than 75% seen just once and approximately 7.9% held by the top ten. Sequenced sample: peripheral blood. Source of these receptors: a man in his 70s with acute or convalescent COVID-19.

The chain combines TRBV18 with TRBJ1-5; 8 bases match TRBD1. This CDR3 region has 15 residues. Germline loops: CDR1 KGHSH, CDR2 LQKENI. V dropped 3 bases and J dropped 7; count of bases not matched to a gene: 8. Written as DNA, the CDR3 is TGTGCCAGCTCACCTTACGGGCAGGGGGCCCAGCCCCAGCATTTT. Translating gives CASSPYGQGAQPQHF.

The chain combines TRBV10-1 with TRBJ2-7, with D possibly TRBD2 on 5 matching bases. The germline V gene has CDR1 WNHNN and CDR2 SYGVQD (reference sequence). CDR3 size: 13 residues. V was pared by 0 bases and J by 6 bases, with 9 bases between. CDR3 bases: TGCGCCAGCAGTGAGTCCACCCGGGGCGAGCAGTACTTC. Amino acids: CASSESTRGEQYF.

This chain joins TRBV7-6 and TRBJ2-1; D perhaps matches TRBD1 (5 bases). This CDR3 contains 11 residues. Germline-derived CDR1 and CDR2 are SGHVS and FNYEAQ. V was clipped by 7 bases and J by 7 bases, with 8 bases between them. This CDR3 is CASTQGNEQFF. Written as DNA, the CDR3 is TGTGCCAGCACTCAGGGAAATGAGCAGTTCTTC.

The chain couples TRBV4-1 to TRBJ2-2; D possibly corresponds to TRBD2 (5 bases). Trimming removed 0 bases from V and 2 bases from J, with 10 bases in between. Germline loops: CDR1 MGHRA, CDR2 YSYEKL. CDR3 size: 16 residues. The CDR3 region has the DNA TGCGCCAGCAGCCAAGATCCGGGAAAAAACACCGGGGAGCTGTTTTTT. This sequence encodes CASSQDPGKNTGELFF.

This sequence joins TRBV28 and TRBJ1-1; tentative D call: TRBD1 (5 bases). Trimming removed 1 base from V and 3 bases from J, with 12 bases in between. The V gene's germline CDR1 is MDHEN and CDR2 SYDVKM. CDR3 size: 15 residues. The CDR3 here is CASSLLGGSDTEAFF. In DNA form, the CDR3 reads TGTGCCAGCAGTTTATTGGGGGGTTCGGACACTGAAGCTTTCTTT.

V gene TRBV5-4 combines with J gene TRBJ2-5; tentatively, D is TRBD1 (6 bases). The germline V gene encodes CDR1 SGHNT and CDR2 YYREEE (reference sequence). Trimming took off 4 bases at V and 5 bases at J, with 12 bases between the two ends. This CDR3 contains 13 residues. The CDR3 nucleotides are TGTGCCAGCAGCCCCGGGACACGGGAGACCCAGTACTTC. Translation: CASSPGTRETQYF.

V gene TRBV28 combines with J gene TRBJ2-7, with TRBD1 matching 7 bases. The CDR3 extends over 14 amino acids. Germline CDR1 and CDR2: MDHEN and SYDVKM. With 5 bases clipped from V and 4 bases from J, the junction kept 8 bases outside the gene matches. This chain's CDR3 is CASSPSGTAYEQYF. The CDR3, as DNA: TGTGCCAGCAGTCCCTCAGGGACAGCATACGAGCAGTACTTC.

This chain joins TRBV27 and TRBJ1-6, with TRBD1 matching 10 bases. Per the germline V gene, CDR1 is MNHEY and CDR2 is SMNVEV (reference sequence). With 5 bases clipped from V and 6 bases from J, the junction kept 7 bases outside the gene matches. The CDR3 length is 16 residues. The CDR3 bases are TGTGCCAGCAGTCCCCGGACAGGGGGAAGTAATTCACCCCTCCACTTT. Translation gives CASSPRTGGSNSPLHF.

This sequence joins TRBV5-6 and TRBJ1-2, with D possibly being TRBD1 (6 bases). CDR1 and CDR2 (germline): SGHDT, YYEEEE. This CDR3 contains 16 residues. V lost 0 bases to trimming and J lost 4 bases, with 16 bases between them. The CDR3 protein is CASSLVGQGRAYGYTF. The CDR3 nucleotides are TGTGCCAGCAGCTTGGTTGGGCAGGGGAGGGCCTATGGCTACACCTTC.

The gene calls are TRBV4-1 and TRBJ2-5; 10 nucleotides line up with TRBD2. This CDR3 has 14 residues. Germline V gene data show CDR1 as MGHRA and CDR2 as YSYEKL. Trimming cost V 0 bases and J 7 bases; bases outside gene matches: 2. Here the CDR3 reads CASSQDTSGATQYF. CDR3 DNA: TGCGCCAGCAGCCAAGATACTAGCGGGGCGACCCAGTACTTC.

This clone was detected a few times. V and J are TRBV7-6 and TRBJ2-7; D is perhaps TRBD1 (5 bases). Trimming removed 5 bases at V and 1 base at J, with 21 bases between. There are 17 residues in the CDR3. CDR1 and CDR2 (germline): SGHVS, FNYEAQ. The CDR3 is CASSPGYYRTRSYEQYF. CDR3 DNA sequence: TGTGCCAGCAGCCCTGGGTACTACCGGACAAGGTCCTACGAGCAGTACTTC.

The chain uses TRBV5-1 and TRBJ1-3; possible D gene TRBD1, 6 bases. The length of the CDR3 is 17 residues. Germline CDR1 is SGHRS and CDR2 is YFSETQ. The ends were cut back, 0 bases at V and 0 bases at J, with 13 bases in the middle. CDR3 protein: CASSLEGGLNSGNTIYF. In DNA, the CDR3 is TGCGCCAGCAGCTTGGAGGGGGGGCTCAACTCTGGAAACACCATATATTTT.

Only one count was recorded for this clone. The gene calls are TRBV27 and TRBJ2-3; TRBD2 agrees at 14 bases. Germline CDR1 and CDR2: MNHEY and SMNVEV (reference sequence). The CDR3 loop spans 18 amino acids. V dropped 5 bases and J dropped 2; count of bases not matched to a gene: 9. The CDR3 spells CASSGPGTSGRTTDTQYF. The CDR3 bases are TGTGCCAGCAGTGGACCCGGGACTAGCGGGAGAACCACAGATACGCAGTATTTT.

DNA of the CDR3: TGTGCCAGCAGTGGCCCACAACGGAACACCGGGGAGCTGTTTTTT. This gives the protein CASSGPQRNTGELFF. V and J are TRBV2 and TRBJ2-2; D uncertain. Germline assignment: CDR1 SNHLY and CDR2 FYNNEI. The CDR3 has 15 residues. V gave up 4 bases and J gave up 1 base, with 10 bases separating them. Together with reference TRBV2 and TRBJ2-2, the CDR3 gives the full variable domain: EPEVTQTPSHQVTQMGQEVILRCVPISNHLYFYWYRQILGQKVEFLVSFYNNEISEKSEIFDDQFSVERPDGSNFTLKIRSTKLEDSAMYFCASSGPQRNTGELFFGEGSRLTVL.

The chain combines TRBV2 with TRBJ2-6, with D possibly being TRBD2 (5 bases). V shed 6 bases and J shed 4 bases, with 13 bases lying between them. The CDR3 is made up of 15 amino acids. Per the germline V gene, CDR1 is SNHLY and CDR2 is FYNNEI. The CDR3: CASSEGVYGANVLTF. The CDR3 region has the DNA TGTGCCAGCAGCGAGGGAGTTTACGGGGCCAACGTCCTGACTTTC.

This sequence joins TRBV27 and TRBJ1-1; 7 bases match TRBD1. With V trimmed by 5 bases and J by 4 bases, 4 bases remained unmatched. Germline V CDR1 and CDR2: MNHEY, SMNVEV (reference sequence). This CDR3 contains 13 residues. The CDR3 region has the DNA TGTGCCAGCAGTCCTAACAGGGGCACTGAAGCTTTCTTT. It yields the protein CASSPNRGTEAFF.

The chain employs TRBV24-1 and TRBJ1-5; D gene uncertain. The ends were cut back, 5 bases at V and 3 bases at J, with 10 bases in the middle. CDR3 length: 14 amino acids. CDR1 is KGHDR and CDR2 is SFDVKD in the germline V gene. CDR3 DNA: TGTGCCACCAGTGTAACAGAGAACAATCAGCCCCAGCATTTT. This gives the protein CATSVTENNQPQHF.

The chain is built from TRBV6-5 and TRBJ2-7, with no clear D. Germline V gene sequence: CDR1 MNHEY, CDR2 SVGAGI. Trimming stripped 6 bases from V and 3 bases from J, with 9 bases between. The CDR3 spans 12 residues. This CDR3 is CASSSRLYEQYF. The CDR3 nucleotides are TGTGCCAGCAGCTCCCGACTCTACGAGCAGTACTTC.

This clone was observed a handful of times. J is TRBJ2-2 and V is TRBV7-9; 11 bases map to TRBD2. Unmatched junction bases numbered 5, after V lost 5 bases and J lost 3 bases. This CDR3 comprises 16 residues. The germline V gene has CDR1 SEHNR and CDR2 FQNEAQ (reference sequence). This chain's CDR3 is CASSRTSGSDTGELFF. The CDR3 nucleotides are TGTGCCAGCAGCCGAACTAGCGGGAGCGACACCGGGGAGCTGTTTTTT. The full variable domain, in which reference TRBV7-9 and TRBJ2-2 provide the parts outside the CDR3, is DTGVSQNPRHKITKRGQNVTFRCDPISEHNRLYWYRQTLGQGPEFLTYFQNEAQLEKSRLLSDRFSAERPKGSFSTLEIQRTEQGDSAMYLCASSRTSGSDTGELFFGEGSRLTVL.

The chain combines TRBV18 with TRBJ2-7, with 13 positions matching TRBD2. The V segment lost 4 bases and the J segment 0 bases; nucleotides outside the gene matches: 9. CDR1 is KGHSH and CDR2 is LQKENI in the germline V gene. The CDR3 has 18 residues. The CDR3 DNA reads TGTGCCAGCTCACAGACCGGGACTAGCGGGACCTTCTCCTACGAGCAGTACTTC. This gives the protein CASSQTGTSGTFSYEQYF.

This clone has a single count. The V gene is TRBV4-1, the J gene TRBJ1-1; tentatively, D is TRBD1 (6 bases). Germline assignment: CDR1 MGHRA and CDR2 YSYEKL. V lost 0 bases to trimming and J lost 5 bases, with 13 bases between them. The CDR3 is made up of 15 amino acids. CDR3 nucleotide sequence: TGCGCCAGCAGCCAAGATAGCAGGGGCTCGACTGAAGCTTTCTTT. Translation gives CASSQDSRGSTEAFF.

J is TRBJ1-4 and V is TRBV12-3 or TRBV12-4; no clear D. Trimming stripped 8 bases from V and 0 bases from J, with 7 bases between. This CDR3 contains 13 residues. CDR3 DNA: TGTGCCAGCTCTTTCCCAACTAATGAAAAACTGTTTTTT. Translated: CASSFPTNEKLFF.

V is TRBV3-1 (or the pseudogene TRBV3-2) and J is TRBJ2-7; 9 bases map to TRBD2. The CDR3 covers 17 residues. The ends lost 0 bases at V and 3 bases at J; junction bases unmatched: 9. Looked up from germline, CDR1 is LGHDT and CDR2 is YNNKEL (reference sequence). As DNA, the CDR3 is TGTGCCAGCAGCCAAGACCCCCCTAGCGGGGACTACTACGAGCAGTACTTC. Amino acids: CASSQDPPSGDYYEQYF.

The CDR3 reads CASRLTALRENTGELFF. CDR3 nucleotides: TGTGCCAGTAGATTGACAGCACTTAGGGAGAACACCGGGGAGCTGTTTTTT. The chain employs TRBV19 and TRBJ2-2; possible D gene TRBD1, 5 bases. There are 17 residues in the CDR3. From germline, CDR1 is LNHDA and CDR2 SQIVND (reference sequence). V lost 6 bases, J lost 1 base, and 18 bases lay in between.

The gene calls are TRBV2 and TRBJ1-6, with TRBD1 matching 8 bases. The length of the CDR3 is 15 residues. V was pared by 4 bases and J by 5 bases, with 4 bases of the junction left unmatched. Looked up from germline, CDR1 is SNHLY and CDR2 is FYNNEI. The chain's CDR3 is CASSVDRGHNSPLHF. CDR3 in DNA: TGTGCCAGCAGTGTAGACAGGGGACATAATTCACCCCTCCACTTT.

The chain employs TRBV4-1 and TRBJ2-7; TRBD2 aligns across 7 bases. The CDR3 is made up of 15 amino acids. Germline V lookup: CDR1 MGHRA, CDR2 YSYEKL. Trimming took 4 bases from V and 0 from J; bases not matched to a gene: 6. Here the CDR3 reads CASSPTSVSSYEQYF. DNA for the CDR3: TGCGCCAGCAGCCCTACTAGCGTAAGCTCCTACGAGCAGTACTTC.

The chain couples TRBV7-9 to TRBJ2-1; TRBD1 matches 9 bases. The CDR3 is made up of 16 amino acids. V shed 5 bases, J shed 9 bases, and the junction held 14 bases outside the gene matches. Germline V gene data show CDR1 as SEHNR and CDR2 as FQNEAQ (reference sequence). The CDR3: CASSPLWTGVRGEQFF. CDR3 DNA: TGTGCCAGCAGCCCCTTATGGACAGGGGTTCGTGGTGAGCAGTTCTTC. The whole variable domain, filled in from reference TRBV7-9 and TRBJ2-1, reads DTGVSQNPRHKITKRGQNVTFRCDPISEHNRLYWYRQTLGQGPEFLTYFQNEAQLEKSRLLSDRFSAERPKGSFSTLEIQRTEQGDSAMYLCASSPLWTGVRGEQFFGPGTRLTVL.

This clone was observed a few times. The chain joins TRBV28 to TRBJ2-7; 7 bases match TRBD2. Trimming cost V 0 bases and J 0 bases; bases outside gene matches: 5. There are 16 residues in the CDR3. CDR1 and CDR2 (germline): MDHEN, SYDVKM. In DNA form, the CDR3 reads TGTGCCAGCAGTTTATGGAGCGGGACGAGCTCCTACGAGCAGTACTTC. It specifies CASSLWSGTSSYEQYF.

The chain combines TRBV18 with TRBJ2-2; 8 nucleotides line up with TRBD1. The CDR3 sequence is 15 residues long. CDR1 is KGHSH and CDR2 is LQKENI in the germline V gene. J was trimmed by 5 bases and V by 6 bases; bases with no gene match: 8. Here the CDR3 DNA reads TGTGCCAGCTCCAGGGGACAGGCCGGGACCGGGGAGCTGTTTTTT. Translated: CASSRGQAGTGELFF.

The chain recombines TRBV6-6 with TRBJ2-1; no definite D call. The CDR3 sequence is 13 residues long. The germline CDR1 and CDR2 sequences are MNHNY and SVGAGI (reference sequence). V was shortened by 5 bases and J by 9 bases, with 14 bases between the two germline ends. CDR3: CASSDPGPGEQFF. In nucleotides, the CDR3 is TGTGCCAGCAGTGACCCGGGTCCCGGTGAGCAGTTCTTC.